A single TCR beta chain is shown here with its context. The data were obtained in a study of PD-L1 blockade in urothelial cancer. TCRdb's copy holds only in-frame clones and misses some; the assay was immunoSEQ multiplex PCR. The table lists about 87,000 clones, 84% of them singletons. Time point in this sample: pretreatment peripheral blood. The germline CDR1 and CDR2 sequences are SGHRS and YFSETQ. The CDR3 runs 15 residues. The V segment lost 1 base and the J segment 3 bases; nucleotides outside the gene matches: 4. The source of this sequence is a man in his 60s with urothelial cancer. The input for sequencing was PBMCs, taken around atezolizumab (anti-PD-L1) treatment. The chain employs TRBV5-1 and TRBJ1-3, with 7 nucleotides matching TRBD1. The CDR3 DNA reads as TGCGCCAGCAGCTTGAACACAGGGGATGGAAACACCATATATTTT. Translated: CASSLNTGDGNTIYF.